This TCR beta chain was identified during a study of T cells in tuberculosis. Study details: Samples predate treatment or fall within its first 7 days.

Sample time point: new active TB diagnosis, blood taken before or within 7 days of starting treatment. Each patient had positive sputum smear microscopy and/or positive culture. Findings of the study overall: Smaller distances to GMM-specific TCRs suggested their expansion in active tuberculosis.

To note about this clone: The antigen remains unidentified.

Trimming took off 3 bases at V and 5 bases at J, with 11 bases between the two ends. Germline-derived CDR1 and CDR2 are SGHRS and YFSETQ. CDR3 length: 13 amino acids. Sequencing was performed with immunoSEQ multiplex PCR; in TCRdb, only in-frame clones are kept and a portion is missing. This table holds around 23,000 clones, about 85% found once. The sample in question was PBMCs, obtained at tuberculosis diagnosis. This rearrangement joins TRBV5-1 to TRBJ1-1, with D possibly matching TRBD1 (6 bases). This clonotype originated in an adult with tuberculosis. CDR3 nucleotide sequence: TGCGCCAGCAGCTCCTACAGGGATACTGAAGCTTTCTTT. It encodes CASSSYRDTEAFF.